The T cell receptor beta chain under discussion was sequenced for a study of cytomegalovirus exposure and HLA in healthy donors. The PCR employed 60 Vbeta primers together with 13 Jbeta primers. Method: immunoSEQ multiplex PCR; TCRdb's copy keeps in-frame clones and lacks some. Among around 100,000 clones listed, about 79% were seen once. The CDR3 loop spans 12 amino acids. Germline CDR1 MNHNS, CDR2 SASEGT. The V end lost 7 bases, the J end lost 7 bases, and 11 bases lay between the germline ends. This clonotype was sampled from a woman aged 18-29 years in good health and CMV-seronegative. This sequence joins TRBV6-1 and TRBJ2-1; weak D call: TRBD2 (5 bases). The sample consisted of PBMCs. CDR3 nucleotide sequence: TGTGCCAGCACCCCTAGCTCTAATGAGCAGTTCTTC. Its translation: CASTPSSNEQFF.